This TCR beta chain was observed in a study of T cell responses to AZD1222 COVID-19 vaccine. Regarding the study as a whole: Variant regions that are unmutated are reportedly the target of nearly half of spike-specific TCRs. Mostly white British, mostly female donors; authors suggested clonal diversity may be underestimated.

The CDR3 is 13 residues long. V was trimmed by 1 base and J by 5 bases, leaving 8 bases between them. Per germline, CDR1 SGHTA and CDR2 FQGNSA. TCRdb's table, derived via immunoSEQ multiplex PCR, lists solely in-frame clones and lacks some. The sample consists of some 170,000 clones, 90% to 95% of them appearing once. With respect to this clone: What it binds is unknown.

The chain has TRBV7-2 and TRBJ2-5; no reliable D call. This clonotype was sampled from an adult who received the MenACWY meningococcal vaccine as a control. Sequenced here: peripheral blood, sampled 28 days after the second dose of the MenACWY control vaccine. The CDR3 reads CASSLGSSETQYF. The CDR3 DNA follows: TGTGCCAGCAGCTTAGGGTCTTCGGAGACCCAGTACTTC.